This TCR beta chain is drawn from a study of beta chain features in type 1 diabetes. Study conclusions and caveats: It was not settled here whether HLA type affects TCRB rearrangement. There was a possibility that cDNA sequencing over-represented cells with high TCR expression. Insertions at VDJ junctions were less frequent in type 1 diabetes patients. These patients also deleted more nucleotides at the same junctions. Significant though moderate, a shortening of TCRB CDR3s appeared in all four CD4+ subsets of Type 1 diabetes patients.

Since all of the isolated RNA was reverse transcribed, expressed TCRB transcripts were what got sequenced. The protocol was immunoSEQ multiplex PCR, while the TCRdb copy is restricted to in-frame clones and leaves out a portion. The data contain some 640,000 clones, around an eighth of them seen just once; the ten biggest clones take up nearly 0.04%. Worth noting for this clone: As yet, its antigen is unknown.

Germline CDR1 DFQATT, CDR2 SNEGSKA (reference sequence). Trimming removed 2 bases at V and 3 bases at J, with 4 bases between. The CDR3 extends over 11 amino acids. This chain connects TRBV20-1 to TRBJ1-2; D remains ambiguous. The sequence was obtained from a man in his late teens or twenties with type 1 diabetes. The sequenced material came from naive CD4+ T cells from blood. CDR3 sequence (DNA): TGCAGTGCTAGAACGGACTATGGCTACACCTTC. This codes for CSARTDYGYTF.